Following are 29 T cell receptor beta chains from one sample sequenced in a study of T cells after yellow fever vaccination. TCRdb ran MiXCR on the 5' RACE reads and lists one entry per CDR3 protein. The sample holds approximately 550,000 distinct CDR3 sequences, about 19% seen once. The sequencing used PBMCs, collected 15 days after the yellow fever booster vaccination. These receptors were collected from a man aged 25-45 years who received the YFV17D yellow fever vaccine.

This clonotype was picked up many times. The chain carries TRBV6-2 or TRBV6-3 and TRBJ2-7; D is unresolved. V shed 5 bases and J shed 6 bases, with 17 bases lying between them. This CDR3 contains 14 residues. CDR1 and CDR2 from the germline V gene are MNHEY and SVGEGT. The CDR3 sequence is CASSVSYPASEQYF. DNA for the CDR3: TGTGCCAGCAGTGTCTCCTATCCAGCGAGCGAGCAGTACTTC.

In its sample, this clonotype was seen a few times. The chain uses TRBV27 and TRBJ2-5, with D hard to call. Trimming took 0 bases from V and 4 from J, leaving 6 bases between them. The CDR3 is 13 residues long. Germline values: CDR1 MNHEY, CDR2 SMNVEV (reference sequence). The CDR3 protein is CASSLSIVETQYF. The CDR3 bases are TGTGCCAGCAGTTTATCGATCGTAGAGACCCAGTACTTC.

The chain is built from TRBV7-2 and TRBJ2-2; D unresolved. Germline-derived CDR1 and CDR2 are SGHTA and FQGNSA. Trimming pared 1 base from V and 1 base from J, leaving 10 bases between. CDR3 size: 16 residues. The CDR3 DNA reads TGTGCCAGCAGCTTAGGCGGCCCTATGAACACCGGGGAGCTGTTTTTT. Protein sequence: CASSLGGPMNTGELFF.

In its sample, this clonotype was seen a few times. This chain uses TRBV29-1 with TRBJ1-4; TRBD1 matches at 9 bases. J gave up 7 bases and V 4 bases, and 4 bases lay outside the gene matches. The CDR3 is 13 amino acids. The germline V gene has CDR1 SQVTM and CDR2 ANQGSEA. CDR3 amino acids: CSVGGQGGEKLFF. The CDR3 nucleotides read TGCAGCGTTGGGGGACAGGGCGGTGAAAAACTGTTTTTT.

This clonotype has just a few counts. V and J are TRBV2 and TRBJ2-7; D is unresolved. CDR1 is SNHLY and CDR2 is FYNNEI in the germline V gene. Trimming pared 7 bases from V and 0 bases from J, leaving 10 bases between. There are 13 residues in the CDR3. The CDR3 sequence: CASIPGSSYEQYF. The CDR3 coding sequence is TGTGCCAGCATCCCTGGATCCTCCTACGAGCAGTACTTC.

The V and J genes are TRBV11-2 and TRBJ2-3; no clear D. The CDR3 contains 13 residues. Germline loops: CDR1 SGHAT, CDR2 FQNNGV. Trimming pared 4 bases from V and 3 bases from J, leaving 8 bases between. The chain's CDR3 is CASSWTQTDTQYF. The DNA for the CDR3 is TGTGCCAGCAGCTGGACCCAGACAGATACGCAGTATTTT. The entire variable domain, with the rest obtained from reference TRBV11-2 and TRBJ2-3, is as follows: EAGVAQSPRYKIIEKRQSVAFWCNPISGHATLYWYQQILGQGPKLLIQFQNNGVVDDSQLPKDRFSAERLKGVDSTLKIQPAKLEDSAVYLCASSWTQTDTQYFGPGTRLTVL.

The chain employs TRBV7-8 and TRBJ2-7, with TRBD2 matching over 7 bases. V lost 5 bases and J lost 3; bases outside the gene matches: 13. The germline CDR1 and CDR2 sequences are SGHVS and FQNEAQ. There are 16 residues in the CDR3. As DNA, the CDR3 is TGTGCCAGCAGCCCCAGTTCGGCTAGCGGTTACTACGAGCAGTACTTC. It yields the protein CASSPSSASGYYEQYF. The complete variable domain, with remaining parts taken from reference TRBV7-8 and TRBJ2-7, reads GAGVSQSPRYKVAKRGQDVALRCDPISGHVSLFWYQQALGQGPEFLTYFQNEAQLDKSGLPSDRFFAERPEGSVSTLKIQRTQQEDSAVYLCASSPSSASGYYEQYFGPGTRLTVT.

The sample holds a few counts of this clonotype. The rearrangement joins TRBV29-1 to TRBJ2-1; tentative D call: TRBD2 (5 bases). This CDR3 region has 12 residues. V was shortened by 3 bases and J by 7 bases, with 10 bases between the two germline ends. Germline V gives CDR1 SQVTM, CDR2 ANQGSEA. CDR3 bases: TGCAGCGTTGAGAGGGCTCGGAATGAGCAGTTCTTC. Its protein product is CSVERARNEQFF.

This sequence joins TRBV30 and TRBJ1-2; D not certain. Deletions cut 1 base from V and 4 bases from J, with 13 bases between. This CDR3 is built from 14 residues. Germline assignment: CDR1 GTSNPN and CDR2 SVGIG (reference sequence). Written as DNA, the CDR3 is TGTGCCTGGAGTGGCGAAGGGCCCTCCTATGGCTACACCTTC. Translation: CAWSGEGPSYGYTF.

The chain recombines TRBV6-1 with TRBJ2-4; D unresolved. V was shortened by 6 bases and J by 0 bases, with 12 bases between the two germline ends. The CDR3 has 15 amino acids. From germline, CDR1 is MNHNS and CDR2 SASEGT. The CDR3 coding sequence is TGTGCCAGCAGCCGTGGAGCCTTAGCCAAAAACATTCAGTACTTC. It yields the protein CASSRGALAKNIQYF.

This clonotype was counted only a few times. The chain links TRBV27 to TRBJ2-3, with D possibly called TRBD1 or TRBD2 (5 bases each). There are 15 residues in the CDR3. Germline-derived CDR1 and CDR2 are MNHEY and SMNVEV (reference sequence). Trimming pared 3 bases from V and 6 bases from J, leaving 16 bases between. The CDR3 DNA is TGTGCCAGCAGTTTTCGTCCGGGGCCCGGGGATACGCAGTATTTT. It yields the protein CASSFRPGPGDTQYF.

The chain links TRBV7-2 to TRBJ2-1; maybe TRBD2 (5 bases). The CDR3 length is 17 residues. Germline values: CDR1 SGHTA, CDR2 FQGNSA. V shed 1 base and J shed 10 bases, with 23 bases lying between them. CDR3 loop: CASSLVLLGGPPREQFF. As DNA, the CDR3 is TGTGCCAGCAGCTTAGTGCTACTGGGCGGGCCCCCACGGGAGCAGTTCTTC.

This chain links TRBV5-4 with TRBJ2-7, with a possible D match to TRBD2 (6 bases). Trimming removed 2 bases at V and 2 bases at J, with 11 bases between. This CDR3 is built from 14 residues. CDR1 SGHNT and CDR2 YYREEE come from the germline V gene (reference sequence). The CDR3 coding sequence is TGTGCCAGCAGCTTCGGAGGGGCCCCCTACGAGCAGTACTTC. It translates to CASSFGGAPYEQYF.

The chain links TRBV7-9 to TRBJ2-5, with 10 bases matching TRBD2. This CDR3 has 17 residues. Trimming took 0 bases from V and 5 from J; bases not matched to a gene: 9. CDR1 is SEHNR, CDR2 FQNEAQ, per germline (reference sequence). CDR3 in amino acids: CASSLAPLAGAKETQYF. The CDR3 DNA is TGTGCCAGCAGCTTAGCGCCTCTAGCGGGAGCTAAGGAGACCCAGTACTTC.

This clonotype came up a few times. This chain joins TRBV2 and TRBJ2-7; 10 nucleotides match TRBD2. The CDR3 is made up of 13 amino acids. The germline V gene encodes CDR1 SNHLY and CDR2 FYNNEI. V lost 6 bases, J lost 5 bases, and 4 bases stayed unmatched. In nucleotides, the CDR3 is TGTGCCAGCAGAGGGACTAGCGTCCACGAGCAGTACTTC. It codes for CASRGTSVHEQYF.

V usage is TRBV6-1 and J usage is TRBJ2-7, with unresolved D. The CDR3 loop spans 14 amino acids. Germline V gene lookup returns CDR1 MNHNS and CDR2 SASEGT. Trimming removed 1 base at V and 3 bases at J, with 10 bases between. DNA of the CDR3: TGTGCCAGCAGTGAAGGGGATGGGGTCTACGAGCAGTACTTC. Amino acid sequence: CASSEGDGVYEQYF.

This clonotype was seen a handful of times. The chain joins TRBV4-3 to TRBJ1-2, with TRBD1 as a possible D gene (6 bases). The CDR3 consists of 15 residues. Looked up from germline, CDR1 is LGHNA and CDR2 is YSLEER. Trimming shortened V by 1 base and J by 2 bases, and 11 bases separated the two germline ends. CDR3 bases: TGCGCCAGCAGCCAAGTTGGAGGGGGGAACTATGGCTACACCTTC. Its protein product is CASSQVGGGNYGYTF.

This clonotype has more than one count but fewer than ten. The V gene is TRBV7-2, the J gene TRBJ1-2; D gene unclear. Trimming removed 10 bases at V and 2 bases at J, with 11 bases between. The CDR3 loop spans 12 amino acids. Per the germline V gene, CDR1 is SGHTA and CDR2 is FQGNSA. CDR3 sequence reads: CATPAQNYGYTF. The CDR3 DNA sequence: TGTGCCACGCCTGCACAAAACTATGGCTACACCTTC. Drawing the rest from reference TRBV7-2 and TRBJ1-2, the complete variable domain is GAGVSQSPSNKVTEKGKDVELRCDPISGHTALYWYRQSLGQGLEFLIYFQGNSAPDKSGLPSDRFSAERTGGSVSTLTIQRTQQEDSAVYLCATPAQNYGYTFGSGTRLTVV.

There are a few counts of this clonotype. The chain employs TRBV6-1 and TRBJ2-2; possibly TRBD1 for D (6 bases). The germline gives CDR1 MNHNS, CDR2 SASEGT. V lost 6 bases to trimming and J lost 0 bases, with 11 bases between them. CDR3 length equals 15 residues. CDR3 bases: TGTGCCAGCAGGAGGGGGACGGCGAACACCGGGGAGCTGTTTTTT. Protein sequence: CASRRGTANTGELFF.

This sequence joins TRBV10-3 and TRBJ2-5, with a weak D call TRBD2 (6 bases). CDR1 is ENHRY, CDR2 SYGVKD, per germline. The germline V and J ends were trimmed by 0 bases and 7 bases, with 15 bases remaining between them. The CDR3 runs to 15 residues. DNA of the CDR3: TGTGCCATCAGTGAGTCGGTGGGGGAGGAGACGACCCAGTACTTC. It encodes CAISESVGEETTQYF.

This clonotype has more than one count but fewer than ten. The rearrangement uses TRBV29-1 and TRBJ2-7, with 9 bases matching TRBD2. V dropped 4 bases and J dropped 6; count of bases not matched to a gene: 7. The CDR3 is 13 amino acids. Germline CDR1 SQVTM, CDR2 ANQGSEA. Written as DNA, the CDR3 is TGCAGCGTTGGAGGCGGGAGGGCCGGCGAGCAGTACTTC. Amino acids: CSVGGGRAGEQYF.

V and J are TRBV28 and TRBJ1-2; 8 bases match TRBD1. CDR1 MDHEN and CDR2 SYDVKM come from the germline V gene. This CDR3 has 14 amino acids. V lost 6 bases and J lost 4; bases outside the gene matches: 7. CDR3 DNA: TGTGCCAGCAGAGACGGGACAGGCATCTATGGCTACACCTTC. This sequence encodes CASRDGTGIYGYTF.

The gene calls are TRBV11-2 and TRBJ2-1, with 8 bases aligning to TRBD2. Trimming took 5 bases from V and 6 from J; bases not matched to a gene: 12. The CDR3 is 16 amino acids. From germline, CDR1 is SGHAT and CDR2 FQNNGV. The CDR3 DNA reads TGTGCCAGCAGCCTAAACCCGGGACTAGTTGGCAATGAGCAGTTCTTC. Translated: CASSLNPGLVGNEQFF. The complete variable domain, with remaining parts taken from reference TRBV11-2 and TRBJ2-1, reads EAGVAQSPRYKIIEKRQSVAFWCNPISGHATLYWYQQILGQGPKLLIQFQNNGVVDDSQLPKDRFSAERLKGVDSTLKIQPAKLEDSAVYLCASSLNPGLVGNEQFFGPGTRLTVL.

This clonotype was observed a few times. This chain joins TRBV12-3 or TRBV12-4 and TRBJ2-3; 8 bases are shared with TRBD2. CDR3 length: 15 residues. With 6 bases clipped from V and 4 bases from J, the junction kept 9 bases outside the gene matches. CDR3: CASRPGGALSDTQYF. The CDR3 coding sequence is TGTGCCAGCAGGCCGGGGGGGGCGTTATCAGATACGCAGTATTTT.

This rearrangement joins TRBV12-3 or TRBV12-4 to TRBJ2-3; D ambiguous. This CDR3 comprises 14 residues. V was pared by 0 bases and J by 4 bases, with 8 bases between. The CDR3 spells CASSLATVPDTQYF. The CDR3 region has the DNA TGTGCCAGCAGTTTAGCTACAGTCCCAGATACGCAGTATTTT.

On this clonotype: This clone may be a read error of a much larger clone one base away. This chain uses TRBV6-1 with TRBJ2-3, with 8 bases fitting TRBD1. The junction had 4 bases not matched to a gene; V was cut back by 6 bases and J by 2 bases. The germline V gene has CDR1 MNHNS and CDR2 SASEGT. The CDR3 consists of 14 residues. The CDR3, as DNA: TGTGCCAGCAGCCAGGACAGGGTCACAGATACGCAGTATTTT. Protein product: CASSQDRVTDTQYF.

There are a few counts of this clonotype. At one end the junction does not follow the germline gene, possibly because of a read error. The chain has TRBV25-1 and TRBJ1-1, with D possibly being TRBD1 (6 bases). The CDR3 sequence is 12 residues long. Germline V gives CDR1 MGHDK, CDR2 SYGVNS. This CDR3 reads CASSAGALGASF. CDR3 nucleotides: TGTGCCAGCAGTGCAGGGGCATTAGGAGCTTCCTTT. The full variable domain, in which reference TRBV25-1 and TRBJ1-1 provide the parts outside the CDR3, is EADIYQTPRYLVIGTGKKITLECSQTMGHDKMYWYQQDPGMELHLIHYSYGVNSTEKGDLSSESTVSRIRTEHFPLTLESARPSHTSQYLCASSAGALGASFGQGTRLTVV.

The chain carries TRBV4-1 and TRBJ2-1; D gene uncertain. The CDR3 runs 17 residues. The V gene lost 0 bases and the J gene lost 5 bases, with 17 bases spanning the gap. Looked up from germline, CDR1 is MGHRA and CDR2 is YSYEKL. The CDR3 spells CASSQDLLRRLHNEQFF. CDR3 DNA: TGCGCCAGCAGCCAAGATCTATTACGACGACTTCACAATGAGCAGTTCTTC.

This clonotype was counted only a few times. The gene calls are TRBV3-1 and TRBJ2-1; 13 positions agree with TRBD2. The V and J ends lost 4 bases and 9 bases, in that order; junction bases with no gene match: 6. This CDR3 is 15 amino acids long. Germline V lookup: CDR1 LGHDT, CDR2 YNNKEL (reference sequence). CDR3 sequence: CASSPGLAGAAEQFF. In DNA, the CDR3 is TGTGCCAGCAGCCCCGGACTAGCGGGAGCGGCTGAGCAGTTCTTC.